This paragraph covers one TCR beta chain sequence. This sample was included in a study of technical replicates of blood from several donors. Clones were sequenced by immunoSEQ multiplex PCR, and TCRdb holds only the in-frame ones, with some missing. The repertoire holds just over 75,000 clones, more than 85% seen once, with less than 0.5% in the top ten. Between the trimmed V and J ends, which lost 1 base and 3 bases, there was a span of 21 bases. The CDR3 loop spans 18 amino acids. Per the germline V gene, CDR1 is SGHTA and CDR2 is FQGNSA. The sequence was obtained from a human donor in good health. This chain links TRBV7-2 with TRBJ1-1; D is perhaps TRBD1 (5 bases). Material: T cells isolated from PBMCs. The CDR3 DNA follows: TGTGCCAGCAGCTTAGGGCAGGGAAGCATTATTACGTACACTGAAGCTTTCTTT. It specifies CASSLGQGSIITYTEAFF. Variable domain in full (rest from reference TRBV7-2 and TRBJ1-1): GAGVSQSPSNKVTEKGKDVELRCDPISGHTALYWYRQSLGQGLEFLIYFQGNSAPDKSGLPSDRFSAERTGGSVSTLTIQRTQQEDSAVYLCASSLGQGSIITYTEAFFGQGTRLTVV.